These 19 T cell receptor beta chains were sequenced from one sample in a study of T cells in Graves' hyperthyroidism and ophthalmopathy. Amplification targeted TCR beta CDR3 regions from RNA transcripts. The study used the HTBI primer set for a first-round RT-PCR of the TCR CDR3. Via MiXCR, TCRdb re-called the multiplex PCR reads, giving one row per CDR3 protein. The data contain 500,000 or so distinct CDR3 sequences, under 20% of them singletons. The sequenced sample consisted of blood. These receptors all come from a woman between 18 and 29 years old with Graves' ophthalmopathy.

The chain combines TRBV27 with TRBJ2-7, with 10 bases that match TRBD1. The germline V gene encodes CDR1 MNHEY and CDR2 SMNVEV (reference sequence). V lost 5 bases and J lost 1; bases outside the gene matches: 8. The CDR3 is 16 amino acids. The CDR3 DNA is TGTGCCAGCAGTCCGCGGACAGGGGGGGATTCCTACGAGCAGTACTTC. Translation gives CASSPRTGGDSYEQYF.

This clonotype came up many times. The rearrangement uses TRBV11-2 and TRBJ2-7; 8 nucleotides align to TRBD1. The J segment lost 1 base and the V segment lost 5 bases, leaving 4 bases of the junction unmatched. This CDR3 is built from 14 residues. Germline values: CDR1 SGHAT, CDR2 FQNNGV. For the CDR3, the DNA is TGTGCCAGCAGCATGGACAGGGTATCCTACGAGCAGTACTTC. It translates to CASSMDRVSYEQYF.

Here the CDR3 DNA reads TGTGCCAGCAGCCAAGTTGGGCTTATGAATGAGCAGTTCTTC. Protein sequence: CASSQVGLMNEQFF. The rearrangement links TRBV14 to TRBJ2-1, with D hard to call. V was shortened by 1 base and J by 7 bases, with 11 bases between the two germline ends. The CDR3 loop spans 14 amino acids. The V gene's germline CDR1 is SGHDN and CDR2 FVKESK. The entire variable domain, with the rest obtained from reference TRBV14 and TRBJ2-1, is as follows: EAGVTQFPSHSVIEKGQTVTLRCDPISGHDNLYWYRRVMGKEIKFLLHFVKESKQDESGMPNNRFLAERTGGTYSTLKVQPAELEDSGVYFCASSQVGLMNEQFFGPGTRLTVL.

This chain joins TRBV6-1 and TRBJ2-2; 11 bases map to TRBD2. The CDR3 sequence is 16 residues long. The ends lost 6 bases at V and 5 bases at J; junction bases unmatched: 8. The germline V gene encodes CDR1 MNHNS and CDR2 SASEGT. Here the CDR3 reads CASRSVAGGPTGELFF. CDR3 DNA: TGTGCCAGCAGGTCTGTAGCGGGAGGGCCAACCGGGGAGCTGTTTTTT.

The chain joins TRBV6-1 to TRBJ1-3; weak D call: TRBD1 (6 bases). The CDR3 sequence is 14 residues long. CDR1 is MNHNS, CDR2 SASEGT, per germline. V was clipped by 6 bases and J by 2 bases, with 11 bases between them. CDR3 sequence reads: CASSPGATGNTIYF. CDR3 nucleotide sequence: TGTGCCAGCAGCCCAGGGGCGACTGGAAACACCATATATTTT.

This clonotype has at least ten counts. This sequence joins TRBV6-6 and TRBJ1-3; tentatively, D is TRBD1 (5 bases). The CDR3 sequence is 16 residues long. The ends were cut back, 0 bases at V and 0 bases at J, with 9 bases in the middle. Germline V gene sequence: CDR1 MNHNY, CDR2 SVGAGI (reference sequence). CDR3 residues: CASSYSGHHSGNTIYF. DNA for the CDR3: TGTGCCAGCAGTTACTCAGGACACCACTCTGGAAACACCATATATTTT.

This clonotype was observed a few times. The CDR3 sequence is CASSFLLGQGSYEQYF. In DNA form, the CDR3 reads TGTGCCAGCAGTTTTCTCCTGGGACAAGGTTCCTACGAGCAGTACTTC. The chain recombines TRBV28 with TRBJ2-7, with D maybe TRBD1 (6 bases). Trimming took off 3 bases at V and 1 base at J, with 16 bases between the two ends. Germline CDR1 reads MDHEN; CDR2 reads SYDVKM. The CDR3 contains 16 residues. The full variable domain, rest sourced from reference TRBV28 and TRBJ2-7, is DVKVTQSSRYLVKRTGEKVFLECVQDMDHENMFWYRQDPGLGLRLIYFSYDVKMKEKGDIPEGYSVSREKKERFSLILESASTNQTSMYLCASSFLLGQGSYEQYFGPGTRLTVT.

At least ten counts were recorded for this clonotype. This sequence joins TRBV27 and TRBJ2-1, with a possible D match to TRBD2 (5 bases). The CDR3 spans 13 residues. Deletions cut 6 bases from V and 8 bases from J, with 14 bases between. Per the germline V gene, CDR1 is MNHEY and CDR2 is SMNVEV (reference sequence). CDR3 coding DNA: TGTGCCAGCAGCCTAGAGGTGAGGGATGAGCAGTTCTTC. It specifies CASSLEVRDEQFF.

V usage is TRBV10-2 and J usage is TRBJ1-4, with D unresolved. This CDR3 contains 15 residues. Between the trimmed V and J ends, which lost 8 bases and 3 bases, there was a span of 16 bases. Germline-derived CDR1 and CDR2 are WSHSY and SAAADI. In DNA form, the CDR3 reads TGCGCCAGCGGCGACGGGATAGCGGCTAATGAAAAACTGTTTTTT. Its translation is CASGDGIAANEKLFF.

Many counts were recorded for this clonotype. The rearrangement links TRBV7-2 to TRBJ2-7; TRBD2 matches 10 bases. The V and J ends lost 1 base and 7 bases, in that order; junction bases with no gene match: 13. Germline CDR1 reads SGHTA; CDR2 reads FQGNSA. The CDR3 sequence is 17 residues long. CDR3: CASSLGTSGGFLEEQYF. DNA for the CDR3: TGTGCCAGCAGCTTAGGGACTAGCGGAGGGTTTCTAGAGGAGCAGTACTTC.

This clonotype has a handful of counts. At one end, the junction sequence differs from germline, possibly due to a read error. V gene TRBV3-1 combines with J gene TRBJ2-5; TRBD1 is a possible D gene (5 bases). The CDR3 consists of 16 residues. Germline V gene sequence: CDR1 LGHDT, CDR2 YNNKEL (reference sequence). Here the CDR3 reads CASSPADTKYQETQYF. CDR3 DNA: TGCGCCAGCAGTCCGGCGGACACAAAGTACCAAGAGACCCAGTACTTC.

This clonotype came up a few times. V and J are TRBV11-2 and TRBJ2-1; TRBD2 agrees at 13 bases. The CDR3 is 17 residues long. Germline values: CDR1 SGHAT, CDR2 FQNNGV. With 5 bases clipped from V and 1 base from J, the junction kept 5 bases outside the gene matches. DNA of the CDR3: TGTGCCAGCAGCATGACTAGCGGGGGGCTATCCTACAATGAGCAGTTCTTC. Translated: CASSMTSGGLSYNEQFF.

This clonotype was recorded many times. The chain couples TRBV4-3 to TRBJ2-7; 8 bases align to TRBD1. V was pared by 8 bases and J by 6 bases, with 12 bases of the junction left unmatched. The CDR3 is 14 residues long. Germline CDR1 LGHNA, CDR2 YSLEER. The CDR3 bases are TGCGCCAGCGCCCCTGGGACAGGATCGTTCGAGCAGTACTTC. Translated, it gives CASAPGTGSFEQYF.

In its sample, this clonotype was seen many times. V is TRBV7-9 and J is TRBJ2-3; 11 bases match TRBD2. Trimming took 1 base from V and 2 from J; bases not matched to a gene: 5. The CDR3 is made up of 17 amino acids. Germline lookup yields CDR1 SEHNR and CDR2 FQNEAQ (reference sequence). CDR3 loop: CASSLVGLAEDTDTQYF. The CDR3 DNA sequence: TGTGCCAGCAGCTTAGTGGGACTAGCGGAGGACACAGATACGCAGTATTTT.

This clonotype was detected ten times or more. The chain combines TRBV28 with TRBJ2-2; 9 nucleotides align to TRBD1. J lost 5 bases, V lost 8 bases, and 6 bases had no gene match. The length of the CDR3 is 14 residues. CDR1 MDHEN and CDR2 SYDVKM come from the germline V gene. CDR3 residues: CASFSGTGTGELFF. The CDR3 DNA is TGTGCCAGCTTTTCCGGGACAGGGACCGGGGAGCTGTTTTTT.

The V gene is TRBV20-1, the J gene TRBJ2-7; D is perhaps TRBD2 (6 bases). The CDR3 extends over 14 amino acids. V gave up 5 bases and J gave up 3 bases, with 17 bases separating them. The germline gives CDR1 DFQATT, CDR2 SNEGSKA (reference sequence). CDR3 coding DNA: TGCAGTGCTGCGCTCGGGACTGGAAACTACGAGCAGTACTTC. This translates into CSAALGTGNYEQYF.

In its sample, this clonotype was seen many times. CDR3 coding DNA: TGTGCCAGCAGGGACAGGGGGTGGAATGAGCAGTTCTTC. Protein: CASRDRGWNEQFF. J is TRBJ2-1 and V is TRBV11-3; 10 bases line up with TRBD1. After removal of 6 bases from V and 7 bases from J, the junction contained 3 bases not matched to a gene. The CDR3 spans 13 residues. Germline lookup yields CDR1 SGHNT and CDR2 YENEEA.

This clonotype was seen at least ten times. This chain joins TRBV18 and TRBJ1-3, with 7 bases lining up with TRBD1. J gave up 2 bases and V 2 bases, and 0 bases lay outside the gene matches. Germline CDR1 reads KGHSH; CDR2 reads LQKENI. The CDR3 runs 14 residues. The CDR3 DNA sequence: TGTGCCAGCTCACCAGACAGGGCTGGAAACACCATATATTTT. It yields the protein CASSPDRAGNTIYF.

There are many counts of this clonotype. In DNA, the CDR3 is TGTGCCAGCAGTTTTAGTCCCTTGGCAGCTAGCACAGATACGCAGTATTTT. Amino acids: CASSFSPLAASTDTQYF. This chain links TRBV27 with TRBJ2-3; no firm D call. The CDR3 has 17 amino acids. The V end lost 3 bases, the J end lost 0 bases, and 16 bases lay between the germline ends. Germline values: CDR1 MNHEY, CDR2 SMNVEV (reference sequence).